Detailed here is one TCR beta chain. The sample originates from a study of blood T cell repertoires in COVID-19. The overall study: Sample material is recorded as cDNA or gDNA derived from T cells, B-cell-depleted T cells, or PBMCs.

Measured with immunoSEQ multiplex PCR; TCRdb has only the in-frame clones, and not every one. The sample has a few hundred thousand clones, more than 75% seen once. The CDR3 extends over 15 amino acids. The germline gives CDR1 MNHEY, CDR2 SMNVEV (reference sequence). V lost 2 bases and J 4 bases, leaving 15 bases between the germline ends. Sequences were obtained from PBMCs or T cells enriched from blood (not recorded which). The receptor's source is a woman aged 25 to 45 who had recovered from COVID-19. J is TRBJ2-7 and V is TRBV27; no clear D. CDR3 in amino acids: CASSLLSGAPYEQYF. DNA for the CDR3: TGTGCCAGCAGTTTACTATCCGGAGCCCCTTACGAGCAGTACTTC.